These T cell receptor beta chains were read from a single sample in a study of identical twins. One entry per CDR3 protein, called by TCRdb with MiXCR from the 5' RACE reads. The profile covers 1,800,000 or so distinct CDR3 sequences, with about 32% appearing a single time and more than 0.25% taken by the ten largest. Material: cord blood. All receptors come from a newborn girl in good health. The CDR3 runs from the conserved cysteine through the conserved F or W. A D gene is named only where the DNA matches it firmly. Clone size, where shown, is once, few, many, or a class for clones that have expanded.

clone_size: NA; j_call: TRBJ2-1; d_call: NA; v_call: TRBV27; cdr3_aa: CASSTPLAPPYNEQFF; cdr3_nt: TGTGCCAGCAGTACCCCGCTAGCGCCTCCCTACAATGAGCAGTTCTTC
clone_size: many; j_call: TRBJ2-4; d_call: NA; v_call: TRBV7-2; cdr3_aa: CASSLVTAKNIQYF; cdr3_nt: TGTGCCAGCAGCTTAGTGACGGCCAAAAACATTCAGTACTTC
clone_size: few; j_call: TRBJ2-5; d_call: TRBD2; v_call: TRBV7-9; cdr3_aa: CASLANGLVQETQYF; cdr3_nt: TGTGCCAGCCTTGCGAACGGACTAGTTCAAGAGACCCAGTACTTC
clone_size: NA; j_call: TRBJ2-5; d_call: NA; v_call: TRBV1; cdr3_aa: CTSSQGRQGQETQYF; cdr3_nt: TGCACCAGCAGCCAAGGTCGACAGGGACAAGAGACCCAGTACTTC
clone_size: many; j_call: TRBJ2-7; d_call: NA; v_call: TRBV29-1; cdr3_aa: CSVDYGESSYEQYF; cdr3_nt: TGCAGCGTTGATTATGGGGAGTCCTCCTACGAGCAGTACTTC
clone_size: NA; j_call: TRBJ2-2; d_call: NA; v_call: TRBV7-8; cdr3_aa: CASSLNLAVNTGELFF; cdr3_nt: TGTGCCAGCAGCTTAAATTTAGCAGTTAACACCGGGGAGCTGTTTTTT
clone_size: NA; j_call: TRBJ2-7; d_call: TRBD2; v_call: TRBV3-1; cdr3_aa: CASSHQLAGGTSSYEQYF; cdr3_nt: TGTGCCAGCAGCCATCAATTAGCGGGAGGGACCAGCTCCTACGAGCAGTACTTC
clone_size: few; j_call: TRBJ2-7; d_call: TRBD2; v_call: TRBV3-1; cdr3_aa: CASSRSGSPYEQYF; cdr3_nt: TGTGCCAGCAGCCGGAGCGGGAGTCCTTACGAGCAGTACTTC
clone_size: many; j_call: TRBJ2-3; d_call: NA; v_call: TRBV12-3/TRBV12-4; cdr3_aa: CASISGGLPTDTQYF; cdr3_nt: TGTGCCAGCATTTCCGGGGGGCTCCCCACAGATACGCAGTATTTT
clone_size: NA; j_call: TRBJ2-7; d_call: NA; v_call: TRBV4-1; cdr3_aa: CASSQSQLNSYEQYF; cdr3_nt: TGCGCCAGCAGCCAATCGCAGCTGAACTCCTACGAGCAGTACTTC
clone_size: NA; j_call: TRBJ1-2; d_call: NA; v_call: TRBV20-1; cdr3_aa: CSASQGRDGYTF; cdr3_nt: TGCAGTGCTAGTCAGGGGCGAGATGGCTACACCTTC
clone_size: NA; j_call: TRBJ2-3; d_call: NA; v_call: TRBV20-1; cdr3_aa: CSAGRGVLDTQYF; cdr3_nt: TGCAGTGCTGGGAGGGGGGTTCTAGATACGCAGTATTTT
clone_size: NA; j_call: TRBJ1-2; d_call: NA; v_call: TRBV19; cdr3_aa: CATRTELNYGYTF; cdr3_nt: TGTGCCACAAGGACAGAGCTGAACTATGGCTACACCTTC
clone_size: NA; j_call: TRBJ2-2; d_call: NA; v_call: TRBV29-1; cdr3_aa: CSVEDPTNTGELFF; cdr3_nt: TGCAGCGTTGAAGATCCAACGAACACCGGGGAGCTGTTTTTT
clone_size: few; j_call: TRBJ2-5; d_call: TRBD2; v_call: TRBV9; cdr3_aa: CASSVASSGRETQYF; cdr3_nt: TGTGCCAGCAGCGTAGCTTCTAGCGGGAGGGAGACCCAGTACTTC
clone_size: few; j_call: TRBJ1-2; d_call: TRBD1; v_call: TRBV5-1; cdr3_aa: CASSLDPGQNYGYTF; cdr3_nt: TGCGCCAGCAGCTTGGATCCGGGACAGAACTATGGCTACACCTTC
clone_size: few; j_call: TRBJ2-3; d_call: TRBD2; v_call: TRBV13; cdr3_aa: CASSLSPLAGIGDTQYF; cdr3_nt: TGTGCCAGCAGCTTATCCCCACTAGCGGGGATTGGGGATACGCAGTATTTT
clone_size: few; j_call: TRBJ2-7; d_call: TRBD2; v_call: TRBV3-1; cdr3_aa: CASSRLAEQGDYEQYF; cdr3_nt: TGTGCCAGCAGCCGACTAGCGGAGCAGGGTGACTACGAGCAGTACTTC
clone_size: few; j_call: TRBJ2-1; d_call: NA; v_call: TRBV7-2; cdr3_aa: CASSLDRNSEQFF; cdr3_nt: TGTGCCAGCAGCTTAGATCGGAACAGTGAGCAGTTCTTC
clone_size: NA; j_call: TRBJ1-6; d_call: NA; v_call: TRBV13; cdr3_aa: CASSPRGSLGVYNSPLHF; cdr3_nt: TGTGCCAGCAGCCCCAGAGGGAGTTTAGGGGTATATAATTCACCCCTCCACTTT
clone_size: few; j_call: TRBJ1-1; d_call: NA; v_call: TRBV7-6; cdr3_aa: CASSLRENGEAFF; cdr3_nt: TGTGCCAGCAGCTTAAGGGAAAACGGTGAAGCTTTCTTT
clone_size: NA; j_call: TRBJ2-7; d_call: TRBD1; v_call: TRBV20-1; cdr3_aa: CSASLAGGWNEQYF; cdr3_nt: TGCAGTGCTAGTTTGGCAGGGGGCTGGAACGAGCAGTACTTC
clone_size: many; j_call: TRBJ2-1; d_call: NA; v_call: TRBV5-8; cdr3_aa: CASSLAIYNEQFF; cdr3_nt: TGTGCCAGCAGCCTAGCAATATACAATGAGCAGTTCTTC
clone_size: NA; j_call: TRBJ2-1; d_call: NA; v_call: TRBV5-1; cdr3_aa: CASSEMTGSSYNEQFF; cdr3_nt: TGCGCCAGCAGCGAGATGACGGGAAGCTCCTACAATGAGCAGTTCTTC
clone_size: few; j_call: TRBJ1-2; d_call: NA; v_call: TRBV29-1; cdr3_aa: CSVGAGGQGGYGYTF; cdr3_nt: TGCAGCGTTGGGGCAGGCGGGCAGGGTGGCTATGGCTACACCTTC
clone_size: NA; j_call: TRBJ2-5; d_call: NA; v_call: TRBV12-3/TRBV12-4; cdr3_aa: CASSLGSSGPTPKETQYF; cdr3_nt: TGTGCCAGCAGTTTAGGGTCTTCGGGACCCACTCCTAAAGAGACCCAGTACTTC
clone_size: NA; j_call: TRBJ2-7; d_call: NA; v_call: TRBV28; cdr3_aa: CASTWAGYEQYF; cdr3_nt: TGTGCCAGCACTTGGGCGGGGTACGAGCAGTACTTC
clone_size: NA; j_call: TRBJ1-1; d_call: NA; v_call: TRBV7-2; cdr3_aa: CASSIRRQMNTEAFF; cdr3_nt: TGTGCCAGCAGCATAAGGCGACAGATGAACACTGAAGCTTTCTTT
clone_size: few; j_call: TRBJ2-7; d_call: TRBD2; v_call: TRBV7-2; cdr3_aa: CASSYGGSRSEQYF; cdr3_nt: TGTGCCAGCAGCTATGGCGGGAGTCGGTCAGAGCAGTACTTC
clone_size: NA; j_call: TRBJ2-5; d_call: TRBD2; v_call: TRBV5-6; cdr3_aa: CASSSTSEDQETQYF; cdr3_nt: TGTGCCAGCAGCTCGACTAGCGAGGACCAAGAGACCCAGTACTTC
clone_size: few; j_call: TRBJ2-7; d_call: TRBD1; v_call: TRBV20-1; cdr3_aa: CSAAWTGGYEQYF; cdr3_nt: TGCAGTGCTGCCTGGACAGGGGGCTACGAGCAGTACTTC
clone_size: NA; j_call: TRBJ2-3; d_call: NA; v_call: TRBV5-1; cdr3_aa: CASSLEARLPTDTQYF; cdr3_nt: TGCGCCAGCAGCTTGGAGGCGAGGTTGCCGACAGATACGCAGTATTTT
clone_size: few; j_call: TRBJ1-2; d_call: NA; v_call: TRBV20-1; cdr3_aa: CSAASGGGYTF; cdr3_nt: TGCAGTGCCGCATCGGGGGGAGGCTACACCTTC
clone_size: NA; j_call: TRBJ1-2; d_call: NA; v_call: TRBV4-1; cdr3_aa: CASSQTQVYGYTF; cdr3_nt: TGCGCCAGCAGCCAGACGCAAGTCTATGGCTACACCTTC
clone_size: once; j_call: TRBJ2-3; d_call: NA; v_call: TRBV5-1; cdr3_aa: CASKAMLLDTQYF; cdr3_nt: TGCGCCAGCAAGGCTATGCTATTAGATACGCAGTATTTT
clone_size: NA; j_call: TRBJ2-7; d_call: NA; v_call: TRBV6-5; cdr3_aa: CASSPRLGYYEQYF; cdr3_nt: TGTGCCAGCAGTCCACGACTAGGGTACTACGAGCAGTACTTC
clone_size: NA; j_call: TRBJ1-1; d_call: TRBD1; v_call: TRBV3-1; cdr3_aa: CASSRDRVGEAFF; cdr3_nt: TGTGCCAGCAGCCGCGACAGGGTCGGTGAAGCTTTCTTT
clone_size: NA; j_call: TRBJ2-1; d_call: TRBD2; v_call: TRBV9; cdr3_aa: CASSVEASGITYNEQFF; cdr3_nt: TGTGCCAGCAGCGTAGAGGCTAGCGGGATCACCTACAATGAGCAGTTCTTC
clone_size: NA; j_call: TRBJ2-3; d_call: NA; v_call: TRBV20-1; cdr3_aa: CSARDHTPQYF; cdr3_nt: TGCAGTGCTAGGGACCACACACCGCAGTATTTT
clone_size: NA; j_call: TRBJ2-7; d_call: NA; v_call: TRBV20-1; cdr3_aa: CSARRPGLSYEQYF; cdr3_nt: TGCAGTGCTAGAAGGCCAGGGTTGAGCTACGAGCAGTACTTC
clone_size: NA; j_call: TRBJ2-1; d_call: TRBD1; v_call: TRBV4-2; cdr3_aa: CASSQGWDRGLNEQFF; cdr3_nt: TGTGCCAGCAGCCAAGGGTGGGACAGGGGGTTGAATGAGCAGTTCTTC